This T cell receptor (beta chain) is from a study of blood T cell repertoires in COVID-19. Overall study: Acute and convalescent COVID-19 samples came from the United States, Italy and Spain. PBMCs, B-cell-depleted T cells, or T cells provided the cDNA or gDNA that made up the material.

Profiled with immunoSEQ multiplex PCR; TCRdb holds only in-frame clones, not every one. This table holds 130,000 to 150,000 clones, about four fifths found once. Participants, roughly 18 to 90 years old, spanned some 23 US areas. Cohorts were based on clinical histories the participants reported. The CDR3 consists of 15 residues. CDR1 SGHRS and CDR2 YFSETQ come from the germline V gene. V was clipped by 4 bases and J by 4 bases, with 15 bases between them. Sequencing input: PBMCs or T cells enriched from blood (not recorded which). The chain employs TRBV5-1 and TRBJ2-1; D possibly corresponds to TRBD2 (6 bases). This TCR derives from a woman aged 50 to 60 who had been exposed to COVID-19. The DNA for the CDR3 is TGCGCCAGCAGCGCCGCCGGGACTGTGTACAATGAGCAGTTCTTC. Its translation is CASSAAGTVYNEQFF.